The 26 T cell receptor beta chains presented below share a single source sample, sequenced in a study of cytomegalovirus exposure and HLA in healthy donors. Primers included in the PCR were 60 Vbeta and 13 Jbeta primers. Clones were sequenced by immunoSEQ multiplex PCR, and TCRdb holds only the in-frame ones, with some missing. Altogether roughly 120,000 clones are present, roughly three fifths being singletons, with the ten largest covering nearly 9.5%. The sequencing input was PBMCs. These receptor sequences come from a woman in her 40s in good health and CMV-seropositive.

The J gene is TRBJ1-2, the V gene TRBV7-2; no firm D call. Germline V gene sequence: CDR1 SGHTA, CDR2 FQGNSA. The CDR3 consists of 14 residues. Trimming removed 0 bases from V and 8 bases from J, with 13 bases in between. The CDR3 spells CASSLAVAGPGYTF. For the CDR3, the DNA is TGTGCCAGCAGCTTAGCCGTAGCGGGTCCAGGCTACACCTTC.

The chain is built from TRBV6-1 and TRBJ2-7; 11 bases fit TRBD1. The V gene's germline CDR1 is MNHNS and CDR2 SASEGT. V lost 6 bases, J lost 4 bases, and 8 bases stayed unmatched. The CDR3 totals 15 residues. The CDR3 spells CASRARTGGKYEQYF. CDR3 coding DNA: TGTGCCAGCAGGGCCAGGACAGGGGGCAAGTACGAGCAGTACTTC.

This clone came up a few times. The CDR3 region is CASSATVSNEQFF. DNA of the CDR3: TGTGCCAGTAGTGCGACAGTTAGCAATGAGCAGTTCTTC. V usage is TRBV19 and J usage is TRBJ2-1; possible D gene TRBD1, 5 bases. V lost 5 bases, J lost 6 bases, and 11 bases lay in between. CDR1 and CDR2 (germline): LNHDA, SQIVND (reference sequence). This CDR3 region has 13 residues.

The chain carries TRBV30 and TRBJ2-5; D is possibly TRBD2 (6 bases). There are 13 residues in the CDR3. Germline V gene sequence: CDR1 GTSNPN, CDR2 SVGIG (reference sequence). V lost 7 bases, J lost 3 bases, and 15 bases lay in between. The CDR3 region is CASAGGDEETQYF. The CDR3, as DNA: TGTGCCTCGGCCGGCGGGGATGAAGAGACCCAGTACTTC.

This rearrangement joins TRBV7-2 to TRBJ2-7; 7 bases line up with TRBD2. V shed 1 base and J 0 bases; nucleotides not matched to a gene: 0. The CDR3 has 14 residues. In germline, CDR1 is SGHTA, CDR2 FQGNSA. The CDR3 region has the DNA TGTGCCAGCAGCTTAGGGGACTACTCCTACGAGCAGTACTTC. Translated, it gives CASSLGDYSYEQYF.

The J gene is TRBJ2-7, the V gene TRBV6-1; TRBD1 matches at 9 bases. CDR1 and CDR2 (germline): MNHNS, SASEGT. The length of the CDR3 is 14 residues. J was trimmed by 6 bases and V by 6 bases; bases with no gene match: 9. The CDR3 protein is CASSEQGASVEQYF. CDR3 in DNA: TGTGCCAGCAGCGAACAGGGGGCGAGTGTCGAGCAGTACTTC.

The rearrangement links TRBV13 to TRBJ2-6, with D possibly TRBD1 on 5 matching bases. The CDR3 totals 15 residues. With 3 bases removed from V and 0 bases from J, the gap between germline ends came to 6 bases. Germline V gives CDR1 PRHDT, CDR2 FYEKMQ (reference sequence). The CDR3 is CASSLTDSGANVLTF. Here the CDR3 DNA reads TGTGCCAGCAGCTTGACAGACTCTGGGGCCAACGTCCTGACTTTC.

This clone is a singleton in its sample. The chain carries TRBV5-1 and TRBJ2-2; possibly TRBD1 for D (5 bases). The V gene's germline CDR1 is SGHRS and CDR2 YFSETQ. The CDR3 is made up of 15 amino acids. The V end lost 5 bases, the J end lost 3 bases, and 14 bases lay between the germline ends. CDR3 amino acids: CASSWNTGDTGELFF. CDR3 sequence (DNA): TGCGCCAGCAGTTGGAATACAGGAGACACCGGGGAGCTGTTTTTT.

The V call is TRBV5-8, the J call TRBJ1-3; D not resolved. CDR1 SGHTS and CDR2 YDEGEE come from the germline V gene. The CDR3 sequence is 14 residues long. V dropped 4 bases and J dropped 1 base, with 9 bases sitting between them. CDR3 sequence: CASSRFGSGNTIYF. The CDR3 DNA is TGTGCCAGCAGCCGGTTCGGTTCTGGAAACACCATATATTTT.

The rearrangement links TRBV4-3 to TRBJ2-7; 13 nucleotides line up with TRBD2. Germline V lookup: CDR1 LGHNA, CDR2 YSLEER. This CDR3 is built from 17 residues. Trimming removed 2 bases from V and 5 bases from J; junction bases left unmatched: 9. The CDR3 loop reads CASSQTVTSGREHEQYF. The CDR3 region has the DNA TGCGCCAGCAGCCAAACAGTTACTAGCGGGAGGGAGCACGAGCAGTACTTC.

The CDR3 DNA follows: TGTGCCAGCAGCCAAGAGGGAGAGAGGGAGACCACAGATACGCAGTATTTT. Protein product: CASSQEGERETTDTQYF. This chain connects TRBV4-2 to TRBJ2-3; tentatively, D is TRBD2 (5 bases). This CDR3 has 17 residues. Trimming took off 0 bases at V and 2 bases at J, with 15 bases between the two ends. Germline V gene lookup returns CDR1 LGHNA and CDR2 YNFKEQ.

The chain is built from TRBV15 and TRBJ2-1; 7 bases align to TRBD2. Germline-derived CDR1 and CDR2 are LNHNV and YYDKDF (reference sequence). V lost 5 bases, J lost 7 bases, and 8 bases stayed unmatched. The CDR3 covers 14 residues. DNA of the CDR3: TGTGCCACCAGCGCCCAACGGGAGGTGAATGAGCAGTTCTTC. Protein: CATSAQREVNEQFF. Full variable domain (remainder filled in from reference TRBV15 and TRBJ2-1): DAMVIQNPRYQVTQFGKPVTLSCSQTLNHNVMYWYQQKSSQAPKLLFHYYDKDFNNEADTPDNFQSRRPNTSFCFLDIRSPGLGDTAMYLCATSAQREVNEQFFGPGTRLTVL.

V gene TRBV4-3 combines with J gene TRBJ1-3; 8 bases are a match to TRBD1. The J segment lost 3 bases and the V segment lost 4 bases, leaving 11 bases of the junction unmatched. This CDR3 has 17 amino acids. CDR1 and CDR2 from the germline V gene are LGHNA and YSLEER. CDR3 nucleotides: TGCGCCAGCAGCCGCTCTGTACCAGGGGGCGATGGAAACACCATATATTTT. Translating gives CASSRSVPGGDGNTIYF.

For the CDR3, the DNA is TGTGCCACCAGCAGAGATCAAAGACAGGGAGAGATTCCTGTCGCGCCTCAAGAGACCCAGTACTTC. This sequence encodes CATSRDQRQGEIPVAPQETQYF. The rearrangement uses TRBV15 and TRBJ2-5, with 7 bases fitting TRBD1. The CDR3 spans 22 residues. Trimming at V came to 0 bases and at J to 2 bases, leaving 24 bases not matched to a gene. Per the germline V gene, CDR1 is LNHNV and CDR2 is YYDKDF (reference sequence).

The rearrangement joins TRBV4-1 to TRBJ1-3; possibly TRBD1 for D (5 bases). With 0 bases removed from V and 0 bases from J, the gap between germline ends came to 21 bases. This CDR3 has 20 residues. CDR1 is MGHRA and CDR2 is YSYEKL in the germline V gene. CDR3: CASSQDGRGVVRSSGNTIYF. The CDR3 DNA reads as TGCGCCAGCAGCCAAGATGGCCGGGGGGTAGTGAGGTCCTCTGGAAACACCATATATTTT.

This clone was picked up a small number of times. The chain carries TRBV29-1 and TRBJ1-2, with a possible D match to TRBD1 (5 bases). Trimming took 2 bases from V and 8 from J, leaving 12 bases between them. Germline CDR1 is SQVTM and CDR2 is ANQGSEA. The CDR3 totals 12 residues. As DNA, the CDR3 is TGCAGCGTTGAATCTCAGGGCAGCGGCTACACCTTC. It specifies CSVESQGSGYTF.

This clone was counted a few times. V and J are TRBV7-2 and TRBJ1-6; D remains ambiguous. The germline V and J ends were trimmed by 5 bases and 11 bases, with 10 bases remaining between them. The germline V gene has CDR1 SGHTA and CDR2 FQGNSA. CDR3 length equals 12 residues. The CDR3 coding sequence is TGTGCCAGCAGCCTAGATCAGGCACCCCTCCACTTT. Residues: CASSLDQAPLHF.

This chain connects TRBV5-6 to TRBJ2-5; TRBD1 agrees at 7 bases. The J call is doubtful: the DNA matches TRBJ2-7 better. The length of the CDR3 is 18 residues. From germline, CDR1 is SGHDT and CDR2 YYEEEE. The CDR3 sequence: CASSGGMFFGAGGYEQYF. The CDR3 bases are TGTGCCAGCAGTGGTGGTATGTTTTTCGGGGCAGGGGGATACGAGCAGTACTTC.

The rearrangement joins TRBV6-5 to TRBJ2-7; 11 bases agree with TRBD2. The CDR3 loop spans 15 amino acids. Germline loops: CDR1 MNHEY, CDR2 SVGAGI. J lost 6 bases, V lost 6 bases, and 10 bases had no gene match. CDR3 coding DNA: TGTGCCAGCAGCCGAGGTCGACTAGCGGGACTCGAGCAGTACTTC. Translating gives CASSRGRLAGLEQYF.

The chain combines TRBV28 with TRBJ2-7; 9 nucleotides align to TRBD1. Trimming cost V 6 bases and J 1 base; bases outside gene matches: 4. This CDR3 region has 14 residues. Germline values: CDR1 MDHEN, CDR2 SYDVKM. CDR3 region: CASRTGGTSYEQYF. For the CDR3, the DNA is TGTGCCAGCAGGACAGGGGGAACTTCCTACGAGCAGTACTTC.

This clone showed up just a few times. The CDR3 bases are TGTGCCAGCAGCTTAACCCCAAGTTACCGGGGAGGCCAGGAAAATGAGCAGTTCTTC. Its protein is CASSLTPSYRGGQENEQFF. The chain employs TRBV7-2 and TRBJ2-1; D perhaps matches TRBD2 (6 bases). Germline lookup yields CDR1 SGHTA and CDR2 FQGNSA. This CDR3 is built from 19 residues. Trimming removed 2 bases at V and 7 bases at J, with 27 bases between.

The rearrangement joins TRBV13 to TRBJ2-5; no clear D gene. CDR1 PRHDT and CDR2 FYEKMQ come from the germline V gene (reference sequence). V was clipped by 5 bases and J by 3 bases, with 10 bases between them. This CDR3 has 13 residues. Written as DNA, the CDR3 is TGTGCCAGCAGCCCGCCCGACAAAGAGACCCAGTACTTC. Translated: CASSPPDKETQYF.

The chain carries TRBV30 and TRBJ2-7; TRBD1 matches at 7 bases. The germline CDR1 and CDR2 sequences are GTSNPN and SVGIG (reference sequence). This CDR3 has 14 residues. J lost 2 bases, V lost 3 bases, and 7 bases had no gene match. CDR3 bases: TGTGCCTGGAGGGTTGGACAGGCCACCTACGAGCAGTACTTC. It codes for CAWRVGQATYEQYF.

V and J are TRBV6-5 and TRBJ2-7; possible D gene TRBD2, 5 bases. CDR3 size: 16 residues. V lost 2 bases and J lost 3, with 17 bases in between. Germline CDR1 MNHEY, CDR2 SVGAGI. CDR3 protein: CASSYREPRSYYEQYF. DNA of the CDR3: TGTGCCAGCAGTTACAGGGAGCCCCGAAGCTACTACGAGCAGTACTTC.

The chain has TRBV7-8 and TRBJ1-1; D might be TRBD1 (6 bases). The CDR3 has 13 amino acids. V was clipped by 3 bases and J by 8 bases, with 13 bases between them. The V gene's germline CDR1 is SGHVS and CDR2 FQNEAQ. CDR3 bases: TGTGCCAGCAGCTTGCCAGGGGATCGAGAAGCTTTCTTT. Protein sequence: CASSLPGDREAFF.

This rearrangement joins TRBV19 to TRBJ2-7, with TRBD1 as a possible D gene (6 bases). V lost 5 bases to trimming and J lost 3 bases, with 14 bases between them. Germline V CDR1 and CDR2: LNHDA, SQIVND (reference sequence). This CDR3 has 14 residues. This CDR3 is CASSRQDSNYEQYF. The CDR3 DNA follows: TGTGCCAGTAGTCGACAGGATTCTAACTACGAGCAGTACTTC.